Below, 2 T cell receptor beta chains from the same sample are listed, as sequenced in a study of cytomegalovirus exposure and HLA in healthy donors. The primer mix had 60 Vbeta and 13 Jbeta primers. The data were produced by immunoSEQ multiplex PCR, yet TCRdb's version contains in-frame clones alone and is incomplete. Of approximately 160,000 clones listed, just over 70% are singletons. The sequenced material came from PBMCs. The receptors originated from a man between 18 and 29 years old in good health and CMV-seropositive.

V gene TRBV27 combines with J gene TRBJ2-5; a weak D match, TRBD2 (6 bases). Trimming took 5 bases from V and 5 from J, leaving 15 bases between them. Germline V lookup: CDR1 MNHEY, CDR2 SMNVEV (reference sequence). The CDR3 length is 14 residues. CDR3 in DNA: TGTGCCAGCAGTCCCCGGACGGGGAGGGAGACCCAGTACTTC. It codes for CASSPRTGRETQYF.

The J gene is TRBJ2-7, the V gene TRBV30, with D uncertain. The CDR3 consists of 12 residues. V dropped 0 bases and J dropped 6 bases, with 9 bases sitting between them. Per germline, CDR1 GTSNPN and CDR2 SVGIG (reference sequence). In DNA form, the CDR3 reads TGTGCCTGGAGTGTAACGGATAGCGAGCAGTACGTC. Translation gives CAWSVTDSEQYV.